The subject of this entry is one T cell receptor beta chain. The antigen is unknown. This sample stems from a study of shared clonotypes between healthy human individuals. Across the whole study: For every donor, three CD4 naive, three CD4 memory, two CD8 naive and one CD8 memory plates were used.

The authors' processing: Filtering differed because ImmunoSEQ produced junction-only sequences that carried no quality scores. Here immunoSEQ multiplex PCR was the method, and the copy in TCRdb shows in-frame clones only, minus some. V and J calls and clone size are given by that table; D and trimming were obtained from the DNA. The sample lists hundreds of thousands of clones, roughly 98% occurring once. Study results and limitations: Donor scarcity curtailed the genetic and exposure-history diversity represented herein.

Terminally differentiated effector memory CD45RA+ cells were excluded by CCR7 positive selection of CD45RO-negative cells. Germline loops: CDR1 MNHEY, CDR2 SMNVEV (reference sequence). The V end was cut by 2 bases, the J end by 0 bases, with 7 bases between. The CDR3 is 15 residues long. Sample: naive CD8+ T cells sorted from blood. V and J are TRBV27 and TRBJ1-4; tentative D call: TRBD1 (5 bases). This clonotype was obtained from a young man in good health. The CDR3 DNA reads TGTGCCAGCAGTTTAGAAGGGGCAACTAATGAAAAACTGTTTTTT. Translation: CASSLEGATNEKLFF.